Shown below are 32 T cell receptor beta chains from a single sample sequenced in a study of identical twins. TCRdb reprocessed the 5' RACE reads with MiXCR, giving one entry per CDR3 protein. This sample has roughly 720,000 distinct CDR3 sequences, with over 15% found just once. These data were likewise used in another study, on T cells expressing NK-cell markers.

Sequenced material: PBMCs. The receptors stem from a young woman in good health.

This clonotype was observed a handful of times. The chain couples TRBV6-1 to TRBJ2-2, with D possibly TRBD1 on 6 matching bases. V was cut by 7 bases and J by 4 bases, with 13 bases left in between. CDR1 MNHNS and CDR2 SASEGT come from the germline V gene. The CDR3 consists of 14 residues. CDR3 residues: CASTRRDITGELFF. Here the CDR3 DNA reads TGTGCCAGCACCCGTAGGGACATCACCGGGGAGCTGTTTTTT.

This clonotype appeared a few times. This chain connects TRBV11-2 to TRBJ2-3; 9 bases are shared with TRBD2. The CDR3 runs to 13 residues. The V gene end was trimmed by 6 bases and the J gene end by 4 bases; junction bases not matched to a gene: 2. Germline-derived CDR1 and CDR2 are SGHAT and FQNNGV. CDR3 residues: CASRTSGPDTQYF. The CDR3 DNA sequence: TGTGCCAGCAGGACTAGCGGACCAGATACGCAGTATTTT.

J is TRBJ1-2 and V is TRBV10-3, with 7 bases aligning to TRBD1. There are 14 residues in the CDR3. Germline loops: CDR1 ENHRY, CDR2 SYGVKD. V dropped 7 bases and J dropped 6; count of bases not matched to a gene: 11. The CDR3 protein is CAITAQGRSDGYTF. In nucleotides, the CDR3 is TGTGCCATCACCGCACAGGGGAGGTCCGATGGCTACACCTTC.

This rearrangement joins TRBV12-5 to TRBJ2-2, with no clear D. The CDR3 loop spans 12 amino acids. The germline V gene encodes CDR1 LGHNT and CDR2 FRNRAP. Trimming removed 3 bases at V and 8 bases at J, with 7 bases between. CDR3 loop: CASGLLVGELFF. CDR3 bases: TGTGCTAGTGGTTTATTGGTGGGGGAGCTGTTTTTT.

This clonotype was found a few times. The V call is TRBV10-1, the J call TRBJ2-1, with no clear D. There are 13 residues in the CDR3. Trimming shortened V by 8 bases and J by 2 bases, and 10 bases separated the two germline ends. Per germline, CDR1 WNHNN and CDR2 SYGVQD (reference sequence). The CDR3 protein is CASSVSPYNEQFF. CDR3 sequence (DNA): TGCGCCAGCTCCGTCAGTCCCTACAATGAGCAGTTCTTC.

This chain uses TRBV20-1 with TRBJ1-1; D remains ambiguous. Trimming took 4 bases from V and 2 from J, leaving 11 bases between them. CDR3 size: 13 residues. CDR1 is DFQATT, CDR2 SNEGSKA, per germline (reference sequence). The CDR3: CSANRNRNTEAFF. The CDR3 DNA reads as TGCAGTGCTAACCGGAACCGAAACACTGAAGCTTTCTTT.

This clonotype was recorded a few times. This chain connects TRBV12-3 or TRBV12-4 to TRBJ1-2; D is unclear. CDR3 size: 10 residues. V was cut by 6 bases and J by 5 bases, with 4 bases left in between. DNA of the CDR3: TGTGCCAGCAGACGATATGGCTACACCTTC. Translating gives CASRRYGYTF.

This clonotype has just a few counts. The chain links TRBV5-1 to TRBJ1-1, with TRBD1 as a possible D gene (5 bases). The CDR3 loop spans 14 amino acids. Trimming cost V 5 bases and J 1 base, with 12 bases left between them. From germline, CDR1 is SGHRS and CDR2 YFSETQ. In DNA form, the CDR3 reads TGCGCCAGCAGGTCCGGGACTTCGAACACTGAAGCTTTCTTT. Residues: CASRSGTSNTEAFF. Together with reference TRBV5-1 and TRBJ1-1, the CDR3 gives the full variable domain: KAGVTQTPRYLIKTRGQQVTLSCSPISGHRSVSWYQQTPGQGLQFLFEYFSETQRNKGNFPGRFSGRQFSNSRSEMNVSTLELGDSALYLCASRSGTSNTEAFFGQGTRLTVV.

The rearrangement uses TRBV9 and TRBJ2-5, with D possibly being TRBD2 (7 bases). The CDR3 loop spans 16 amino acids. Germline V lookup: CDR1 SGDLS, CDR2 YYNGEE. V was cut by 0 bases and J by 5 bases, with 17 bases left in between. The CDR3 DNA sequence: TGTGCCAGCAGCGTAGCGGGGGTCGGGGGGCAGGAGACCCAGTACTTC. Its translation: CASSVAGVGGQETQYF.

The chain has TRBV14 and TRBJ2-7; no clear D. With 3 bases removed from V and 4 bases from J, the gap between germline ends came to 10 bases. Germline CDR1 and CDR2: SGHDN and FVKESK. CDR3 length: 13 amino acids. The DNA for the CDR3 is TGTGCCAGCAGCCACTTAGACACTTACGAGCAGTACTTC. It is translated as CASSHLDTYEQYF.

V and J are TRBV9 and TRBJ2-4, with 8 bases that match TRBD2. The CDR3 contains 12 residues. CDR1 and CDR2 from the germline V gene are SGDLS and YYNGEE. Trimming took 3 bases from V and 9 from J; bases not matched to a gene: 2. CDR3 region: CASSGGGSIQYF. As DNA, the CDR3 is TGTGCCAGCAGCGGCGGGGGGAGCATTCAGTACTTC.

This chain connects TRBV10-3 to TRBJ2-2; 8 positions match TRBD2. This CDR3 is 14 amino acids long. Germline CDR1 ENHRY, CDR2 SYGVKD. V trimming: 7 bases; J trimming: 1 base; junction bases outside the gene matches: 2. As DNA, the CDR3 is TGTGCCATCACCACTAGCGGGAACACCGGGGAGCTGTTTTTT. Protein product: CAITTSGNTGELFF.

The V call is TRBV12-3 or TRBV12-4, the J call TRBJ1-2; D remains ambiguous. V lost 3 bases to trimming and J lost 4 bases, with 15 bases between them. The CDR3 contains 15 residues. The CDR3 DNA is TGTGCCAGCAGTTTGCGAAACAGCGTTACCTATGGCTACACCTTC. As protein: CASSLRNSVTYGYTF.

The V and J genes are TRBV20-1 and TRBJ2-1; 10 bases fit TRBD2. Germline CDR1 reads DFQATT; CDR2 reads SNEGSKA (reference sequence). The CDR3 spans 16 residues. V dropped 1 base and J dropped 10; count of bases not matched to a gene: 13. The CDR3 sequence is CSARAPYSGRAREQFF. CDR3 in DNA: TGCAGTGCTAGAGCCCCATACAGCGGGAGGGCTAGGGAGCAGTTCTTC.

The chain uses TRBV18 and TRBJ1-5; D unclear. The CDR3 is made up of 12 amino acids. Trimming took off 4 bases at V and 4 bases at J, with 5 bases between the two ends. The germline CDR1 and CDR2 sequences are KGHSH and LQKENI. DNA of the CDR3: TGTGCCAGCTCACAAGCTAATCAGCCCCAGCATTTT. Its translation: CASSQANQPQHF.

V usage is TRBV29-1 and J usage is TRBJ2-1; D is perhaps TRBD2 (6 bases). V was shortened by 7 bases and J by 10 bases, with 23 bases between the two germline ends. The CDR3 contains 14 residues. The germline CDR1 and CDR2 sequences are SQVTM and ANQGSEA. CDR3 sequence reads: CSATGTLRAEEQFF. In DNA form, the CDR3 reads TGCAGCGCCACCGGGACTCTCAGGGCGGAGGAGCAGTTCTTC.

The V gene is TRBV5-6, the J gene TRBJ1-3; tentatively, D is TRBD1 (5 bases). Germline lookup yields CDR1 SGHDT and CDR2 YYEEEE. The CDR3 has 14 residues. Deletions cut 4 bases from V and 4 bases from J, with 12 bases between. This CDR3 reads CASSGGLFGNTIYF. CDR3 in DNA: TGTGCCAGCAGCGGGGGACTCTTCGGAAACACCATATATTTT.

This clonotype was found many times. J is TRBJ1-1 and V is TRBV29-1, with D maybe TRBD1 (5 bases). Germline CDR1 is SQVTM and CDR2 is ANQGSEA. The V end was cut by 7 bases, the J end by 0 bases, with 9 bases between. The CDR3 is made up of 12 amino acids. CDR3 in DNA: TGCAGCGCACAGGACCTGAACACTGAAGCTTTCTTT. Protein sequence: CSAQDLNTEAFF.

The chain joins TRBV29-1 to TRBJ2-5; 11 bases are shared with TRBD2. V trimming: 2 bases; J trimming: 5 bases; junction bases outside the gene matches: 7. The germline gives CDR1 SQVTM, CDR2 ANQGSEA. This CDR3 contains 15 residues. Here the CDR3 DNA reads TGCAGCGTTGAACGTAGCGGGGGGGCCGGGGAGACCCAGTACTTC. Protein product: CSVERSGGAGETQYF.

The table lists this clonotype with a few counts. The chain recombines TRBV7-9 with TRBJ2-7; 8 bases are shared with TRBD1. Looked up from germline, CDR1 is SEHNR and CDR2 is FQNEAQ (reference sequence). The junction had 6 bases not matched to a gene; V was cut back by 8 bases and J by 3 bases. The CDR3 length is 13 residues. The CDR3 loop is CASRGQGNYEQYF. CDR3 in DNA: TGTGCCAGCCGAGGACAGGGAAACTACGAGCAGTACTTC.

This clonotype has just one count. The V gene is TRBV7-2, the J gene TRBJ2-2; no definite D call. The CDR3 covers 15 residues. Trimming cost V 7 bases and J 4 bases, with 16 bases left between them. CDR1 is SGHTA and CDR2 is FQGNSA in the germline V gene. CDR3 protein: CASTTLGGSTGELFF. As DNA, the CDR3 is TGTGCCAGCACCACCCTGGGCGGAAGCACCGGGGAGCTGTTTTTT.

J is TRBJ2-1 and V is TRBV7-2; D is undetermined. CDR1 and CDR2 from the germline V gene are SGHTA and FQGNSA. This CDR3 is 15 amino acids long. V was cut by 1 base and J by 6 bases, with 13 bases left in between. CDR3 nucleotide sequence: TGTGCCAGCAGCTTAGAACCGCAACGGACCAATGAGCAGTTCTTC. Its protein is CASSLEPQRTNEQFF.

This clonotype came up a few times. V usage is TRBV27 and J usage is TRBJ2-7; D remains unclear. Germline loops: CDR1 MNHEY, CDR2 SMNVEV (reference sequence). There are 14 residues in the CDR3. V was pared by 5 bases and J by 3 bases, with 14 bases between. DNA for the CDR3: TGTGCCAGCAGTACCCCCGACGGAAACTACGAGCAGTACTTC. Translating gives CASSTPDGNYEQYF.

This clonotype was observed a few times. The genes are TRBV10-3 and TRBJ2-5; D may be TRBD2 (6 bases). Deletions cut 2 bases from V and 3 bases from J, with 7 bases between. The CDR3 has 13 residues. The germline V gene encodes CDR1 ENHRY and CDR2 SYGVKD. For the CDR3, the DNA is TGTGCCATCAGTGAGCGGGGGAAAGAGACCCAGTACTTC. It yields the protein CAISERGKETQYF.

The chain has TRBV25-1 and TRBJ1-2; 12 bases map to TRBD1. CDR1 and CDR2 from the germline V gene are MGHDK and SYGVNS. V was clipped by 3 bases and J by 2 bases; unmatched bases: 4. The CDR3 covers 16 residues. For the CDR3, the DNA is TGTGCCAGCAGTGAGGCCGGGACAGGGGGCAACTATGGCTACACCTTC. Residues: CASSEAGTGGNYGYTF.

J is TRBJ1-3 and V is TRBV7-2, with TRBD1 matching 8 bases. The CDR3 consists of 15 residues. With 1 base clipped from V and 4 bases from J, the junction kept 3 bases outside the gene matches. CDR1 SGHTA and CDR2 FQGNSA come from the germline V gene. CDR3 coding DNA: TGTGCCAGCAGCTTAGGCAGGACAGGGGGAAACACCATATATTTT. Translating gives CASSLGRTGGNTIYF.

This clonotype was seen a handful of times. This chain uses TRBV27 with TRBJ2-5; TRBD2 is a possible D gene (6 bases). CDR3 length equals 16 residues. Per the germline V gene, CDR1 is MNHEY and CDR2 is SMNVEV (reference sequence). The V and J ends lost 7 bases and 2 bases respectively, with 20 bases between them. CDR3 sequence (DNA): TGTGCCAGCAAGGAGCGGGTAAATTGGGGGCAAGAGACCCAGTACTTC. It yields the protein CASKERVNWGQETQYF.

The V call is TRBV29-1, the J call TRBJ2-4; a weak D match, TRBD2 (6 bases). Germline loops: CDR1 SQVTM, CDR2 ANQGSEA. The CDR3 runs 12 residues. Deletions cut 3 bases from V and 7 bases from J, with 10 bases between. CDR3: CSVDRGRNIQYF. The CDR3 DNA sequence: TGCAGCGTTGATCGGGGGAGGAACATTCAGTACTTC. Full variable domain (outside the CDR3, taken from reference TRBV29-1 and TRBJ2-4): SAVISQKPSRDICQRGTSLTIQCQVDSQVTMMFWYRQQPGQSLTLIATANQGSEATYESGFVIDKFPISRPNLTFSTLTVSNMSPEDSSIYLCSVDRGRNIQYFGAGTRLSVL.

This chain connects TRBV3-1 to TRBJ1-1, with D perhaps TRBD1 (6 bases). CDR3 length: 13 amino acids. Germline lookup yields CDR1 LGHDT and CDR2 YNNKEL (reference sequence). Trimming removed 1 base at V and 7 bases at J, with 10 bases between. The chain's CDR3 is CASSQVRGDEAFF. As DNA, the CDR3 is TGTGCCAGCAGCCAAGTAAGGGGGGATGAAGCTTTCTTT.

The J gene is TRBJ2-1, the V gene TRBV27; perhaps TRBD2 as D (7 bases). The germline gives CDR1 MNHEY, CDR2 SMNVEV (reference sequence). The CDR3 runs 14 residues. Trimming shortened V by 7 bases and J by 9 bases, and 19 bases separated the two germline ends. The CDR3 DNA sequence: TGTGCCAGCACCCAGGGGCGGGGGCAGGGTGAGCAGTTCTTC. Its translation is CASTQGRGQGEQFF.

The sample holds a few counts of this clonotype. The chain joins TRBV12-3 or TRBV12-4 to TRBJ1-1; 7 bases fit TRBD1. This CDR3 comprises 13 residues. V trimming: 6 bases; J trimming: 7 bases; junction bases outside the gene matches: 8. This CDR3 reads CASRYRGLGEAFF. The CDR3 DNA sequence: TGTGCCAGCAGGTACAGGGGTTTGGGTGAAGCTTTCTTT.

This clonotype has just a few counts. The rearrangement links TRBV11-2 to TRBJ1-2, with TRBD1 as a possible D gene (6 bases). This CDR3 spans 16 amino acids. Trimming left V 1 base short and J 4 bases short, with 16 bases between. The V gene's germline CDR1 is SGHAT and CDR2 FQNNGV. The CDR3 region is CASSLALTQGPYGYTF. The CDR3 bases are TGTGCCAGCAGCTTAGCCTTGACACAGGGCCCCTATGGCTACACCTTC.